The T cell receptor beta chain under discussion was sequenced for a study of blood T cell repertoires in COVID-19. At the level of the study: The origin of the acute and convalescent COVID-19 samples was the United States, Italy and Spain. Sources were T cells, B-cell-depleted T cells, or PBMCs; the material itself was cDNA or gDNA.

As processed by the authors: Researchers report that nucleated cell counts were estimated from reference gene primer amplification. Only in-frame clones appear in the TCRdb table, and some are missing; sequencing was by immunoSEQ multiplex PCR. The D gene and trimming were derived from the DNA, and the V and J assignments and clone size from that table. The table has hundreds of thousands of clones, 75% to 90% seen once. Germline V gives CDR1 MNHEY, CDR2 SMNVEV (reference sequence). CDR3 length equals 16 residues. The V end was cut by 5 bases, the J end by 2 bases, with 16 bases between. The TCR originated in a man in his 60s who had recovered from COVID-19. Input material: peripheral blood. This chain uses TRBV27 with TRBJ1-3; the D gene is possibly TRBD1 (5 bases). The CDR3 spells CASSLGLPAAGNTIYF. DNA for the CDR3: TGTGCCAGCAGTCTGGGACTGCCCGCTGCTGGAAACACCATATATTTT.